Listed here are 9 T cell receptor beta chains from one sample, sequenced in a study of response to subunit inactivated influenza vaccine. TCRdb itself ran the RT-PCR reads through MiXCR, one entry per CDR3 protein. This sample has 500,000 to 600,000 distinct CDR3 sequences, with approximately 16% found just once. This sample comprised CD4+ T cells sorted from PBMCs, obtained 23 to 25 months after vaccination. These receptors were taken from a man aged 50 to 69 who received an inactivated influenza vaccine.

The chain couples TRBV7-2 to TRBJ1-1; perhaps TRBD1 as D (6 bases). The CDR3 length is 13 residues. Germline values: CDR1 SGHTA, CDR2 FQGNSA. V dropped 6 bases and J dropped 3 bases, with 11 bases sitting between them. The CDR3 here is CASRTQGDTEAFF. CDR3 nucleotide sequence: TGTGCCAGCAGAACACAGGGTGACACTGAAGCTTTCTTT.

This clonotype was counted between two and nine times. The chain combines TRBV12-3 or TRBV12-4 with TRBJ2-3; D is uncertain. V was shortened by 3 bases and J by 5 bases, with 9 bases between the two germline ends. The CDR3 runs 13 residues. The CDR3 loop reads CASSFTLGDTQYF. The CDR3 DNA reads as TGTGCCAGCAGTTTCACCCTCGGAGATACGCAGTATTTT.

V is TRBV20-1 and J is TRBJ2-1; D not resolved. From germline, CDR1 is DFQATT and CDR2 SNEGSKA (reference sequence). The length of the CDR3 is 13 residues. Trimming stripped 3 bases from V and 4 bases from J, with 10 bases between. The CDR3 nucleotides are TGCAGTGCTAGTATCGCTAGTTACAATGAGCAGTTCTTC. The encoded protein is CSASIASYNEQFF.

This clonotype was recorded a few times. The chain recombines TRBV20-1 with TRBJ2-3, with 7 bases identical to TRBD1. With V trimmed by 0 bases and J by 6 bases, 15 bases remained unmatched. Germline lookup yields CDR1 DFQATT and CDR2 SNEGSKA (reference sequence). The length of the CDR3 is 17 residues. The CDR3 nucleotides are TGCAGTGCTAGAGATACCGGGGAACAGGGGCCTCCGGATACGCAGTATTTT. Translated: CSARDTGEQGPPDTQYF.

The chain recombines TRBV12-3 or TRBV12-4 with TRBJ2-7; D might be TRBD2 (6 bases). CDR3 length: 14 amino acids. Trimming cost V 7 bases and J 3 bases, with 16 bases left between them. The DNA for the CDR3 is TGTGCCAGCACATTAGCGGAAGCCGACTACGAGCAGTACTTC. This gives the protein CASTLAEADYEQYF.

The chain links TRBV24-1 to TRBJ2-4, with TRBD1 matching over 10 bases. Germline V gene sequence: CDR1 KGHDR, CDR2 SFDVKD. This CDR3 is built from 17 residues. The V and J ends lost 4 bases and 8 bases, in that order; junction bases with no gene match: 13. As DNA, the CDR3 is TGTGCCACCAGTGACCTGGAAACCGGGACAGGGGTTTACATTCAGTACTTC. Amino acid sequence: CATSDLETGTGVYIQYF.

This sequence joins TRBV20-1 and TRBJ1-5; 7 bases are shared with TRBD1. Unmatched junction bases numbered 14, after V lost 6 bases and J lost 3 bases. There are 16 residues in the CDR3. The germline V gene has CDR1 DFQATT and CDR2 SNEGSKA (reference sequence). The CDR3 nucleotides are TGCAGTGCCTCGGCCGGAGGGACAGTACTCAATCAGCCCCAGCATTTT. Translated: CSASAGGTVLNQPQHF.

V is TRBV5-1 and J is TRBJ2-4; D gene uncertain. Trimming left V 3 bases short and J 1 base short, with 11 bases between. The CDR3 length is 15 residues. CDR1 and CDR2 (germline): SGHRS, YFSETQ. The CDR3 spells CASSSIQSAKNIQYF. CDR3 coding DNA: TGCGCCAGCAGCTCAATACAGTCGGCCAAAAACATTCAGTACTTC.

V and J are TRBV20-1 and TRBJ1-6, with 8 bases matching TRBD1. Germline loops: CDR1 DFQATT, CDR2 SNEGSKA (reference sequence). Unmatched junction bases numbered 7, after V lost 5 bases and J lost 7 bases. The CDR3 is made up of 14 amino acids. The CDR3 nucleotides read TGCAGTGCTGTAAGGACAGGGAGGAATTCACCCCTCCACTTT. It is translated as CSAVRTGRNSPLHF.